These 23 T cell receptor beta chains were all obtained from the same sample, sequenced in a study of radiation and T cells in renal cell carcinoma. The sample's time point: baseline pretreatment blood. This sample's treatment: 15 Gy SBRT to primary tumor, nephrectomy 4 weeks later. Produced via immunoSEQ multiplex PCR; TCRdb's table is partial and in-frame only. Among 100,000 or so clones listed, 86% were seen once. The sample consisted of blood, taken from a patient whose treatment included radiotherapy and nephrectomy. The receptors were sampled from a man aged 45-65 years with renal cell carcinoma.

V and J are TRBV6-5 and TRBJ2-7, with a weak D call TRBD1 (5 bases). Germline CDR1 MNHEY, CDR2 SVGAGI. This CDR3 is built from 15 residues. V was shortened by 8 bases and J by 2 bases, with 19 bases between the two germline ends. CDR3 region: CASALEDSNAYEQYF. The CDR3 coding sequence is TGTGCCAGCGCACTTGAAGACAGCAATGCCTACGAGCAGTACTTC.

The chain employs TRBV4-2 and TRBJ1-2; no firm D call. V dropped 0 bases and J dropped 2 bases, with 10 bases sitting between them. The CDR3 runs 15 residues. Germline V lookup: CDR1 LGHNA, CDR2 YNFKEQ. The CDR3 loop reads CASSQDQSDNYGYTF. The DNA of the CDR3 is TGTGCCAGCAGCCAAGATCAGAGTGACAACTATGGCTACACCTTC.

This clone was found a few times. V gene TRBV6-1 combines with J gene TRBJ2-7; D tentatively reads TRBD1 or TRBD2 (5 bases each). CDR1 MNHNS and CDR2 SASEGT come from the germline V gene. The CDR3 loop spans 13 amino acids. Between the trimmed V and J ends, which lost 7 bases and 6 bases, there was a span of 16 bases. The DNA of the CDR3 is TGTGCCAGCAAGAGGGACCTCCCGAGCGAGCAGTACTTC. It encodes CASKRDLPSEQYF.

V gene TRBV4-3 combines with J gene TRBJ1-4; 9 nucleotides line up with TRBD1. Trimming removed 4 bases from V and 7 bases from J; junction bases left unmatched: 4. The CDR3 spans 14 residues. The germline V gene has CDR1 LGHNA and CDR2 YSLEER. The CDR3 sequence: CASSLGQGSEKLFF. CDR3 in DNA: TGCGCCAGCAGCCTGGGACAGGGAAGTGAAAAACTGTTTTTT.

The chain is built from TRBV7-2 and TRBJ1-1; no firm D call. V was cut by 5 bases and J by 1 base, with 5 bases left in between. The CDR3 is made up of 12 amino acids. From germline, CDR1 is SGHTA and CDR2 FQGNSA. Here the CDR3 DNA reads TGTGCCAGCAGCATGACGAACACTGAAGCTTTCTTT. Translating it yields CASSMTNTEAFF.

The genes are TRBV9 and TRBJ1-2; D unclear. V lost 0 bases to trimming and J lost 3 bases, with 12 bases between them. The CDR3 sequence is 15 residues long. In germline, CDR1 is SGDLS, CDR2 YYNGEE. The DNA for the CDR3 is TGTGCCAGCAGCGTAGACGGCAGTACTTACTATGGCTACACCTTC. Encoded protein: CASSVDGSTYYGYTF.

The CDR3 is CASSLEGPGGLYPEQFF. The CDR3 DNA reads TGCGCCAGCAGCTTGGAGGGTCCGGGAGGTCTGTACCCTGAGCAGTTCTTC. The genes are TRBV5-1 and TRBJ2-1, with TRBD2 matching 7 bases. This CDR3 region has 17 residues. J lost 9 bases, V lost 0 bases, and 15 bases had no gene match. The germline V gene encodes CDR1 SGHRS and CDR2 YFSETQ.

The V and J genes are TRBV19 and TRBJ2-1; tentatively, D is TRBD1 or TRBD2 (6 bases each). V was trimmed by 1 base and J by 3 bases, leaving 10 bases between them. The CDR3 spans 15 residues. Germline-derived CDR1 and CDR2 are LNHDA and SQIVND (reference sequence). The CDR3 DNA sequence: TGTGCCAGTAGTATAGGGGGGGCCTTCTACAATGAGCAGTTCTTC. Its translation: CASSIGGAFYNEQFF.

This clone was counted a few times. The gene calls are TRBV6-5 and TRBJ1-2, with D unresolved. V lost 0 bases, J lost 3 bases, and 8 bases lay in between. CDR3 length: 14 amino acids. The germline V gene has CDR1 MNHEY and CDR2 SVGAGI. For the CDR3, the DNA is TGTGCCAGCAGTTACTCGTTATTCGACTATGGCTACACCTTC. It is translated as CASSYSLFDYGYTF.

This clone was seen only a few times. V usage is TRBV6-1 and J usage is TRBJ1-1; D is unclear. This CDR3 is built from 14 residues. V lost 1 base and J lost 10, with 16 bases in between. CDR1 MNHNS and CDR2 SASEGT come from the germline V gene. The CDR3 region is CASSEGYERPGAFF. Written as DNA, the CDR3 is TGTGCCAGCAGTGAAGGGTACGAACGCCCGGGAGCTTTCTTT.

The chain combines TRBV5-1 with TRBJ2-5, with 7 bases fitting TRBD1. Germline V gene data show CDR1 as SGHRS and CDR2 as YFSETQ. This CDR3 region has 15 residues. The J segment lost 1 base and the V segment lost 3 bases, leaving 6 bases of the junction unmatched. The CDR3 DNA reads TGCGCCAGCAGCTACGGGACAGCACTCCAAGAGACCCAGTACTTC. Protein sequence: CASSYGTALQETQYF.

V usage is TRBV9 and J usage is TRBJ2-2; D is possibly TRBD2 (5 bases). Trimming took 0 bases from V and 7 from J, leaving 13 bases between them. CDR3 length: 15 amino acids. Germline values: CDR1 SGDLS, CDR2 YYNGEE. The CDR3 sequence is CASSVVSQLGGELFF. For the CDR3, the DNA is TGTGCCAGCAGCGTAGTATCCCAACTAGGCGGGGAGCTGTTTTTT.

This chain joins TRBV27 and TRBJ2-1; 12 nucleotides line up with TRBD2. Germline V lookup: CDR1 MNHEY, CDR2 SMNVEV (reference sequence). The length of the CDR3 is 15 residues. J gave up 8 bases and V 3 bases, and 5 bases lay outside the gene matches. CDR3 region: CASSLRLAGGHEQFF. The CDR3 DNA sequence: TGTGCCAGCAGTTTGAGGCTAGCGGGGGGGCATGAGCAGTTCTTC.

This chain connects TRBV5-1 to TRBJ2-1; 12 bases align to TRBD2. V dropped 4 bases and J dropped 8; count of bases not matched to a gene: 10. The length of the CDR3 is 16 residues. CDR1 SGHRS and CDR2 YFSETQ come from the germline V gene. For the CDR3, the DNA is TGCGCCAGCAGCCTACCTTCTAGCGGGGGGGCGGATGAGCAGTTCTTC. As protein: CASSLPSSGGADEQFF. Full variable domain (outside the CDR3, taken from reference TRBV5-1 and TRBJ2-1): KAGVTQTPRYLIKTRGQQVTLSCSPISGHRSVSWYQQTPGQGLQFLFEYFSETQRNKGNFPGRFSGRQFSNSRSEMNVSTLELGDSALYLCASSLPSSGGADEQFFGPGTRLTVL.

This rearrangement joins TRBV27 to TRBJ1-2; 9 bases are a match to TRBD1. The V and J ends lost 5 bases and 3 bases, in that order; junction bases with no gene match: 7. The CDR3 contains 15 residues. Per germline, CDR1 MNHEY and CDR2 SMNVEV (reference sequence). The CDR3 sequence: CASSPLQGADYGYTF. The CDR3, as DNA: TGTGCCAGCAGTCCGCTACAGGGGGCTGACTATGGCTACACCTTC.

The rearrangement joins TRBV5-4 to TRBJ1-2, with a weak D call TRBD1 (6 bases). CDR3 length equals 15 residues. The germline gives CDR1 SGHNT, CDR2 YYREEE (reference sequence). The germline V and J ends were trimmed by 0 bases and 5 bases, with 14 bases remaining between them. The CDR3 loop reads CASSLDREVRYGYTF. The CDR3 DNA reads TGTGCCAGCAGCTTGGACAGGGAAGTACGTTATGGCTACACCTTC.

In nucleotides, the CDR3 is TGTGCCAGCAGTGGGGGGTTAAGGAACTATGGCTACACCTTC. The encoded protein is CASSGGLRNYGYTF. V and J are TRBV2 and TRBJ1-2; perhaps TRBD1 as D (5 bases). Between the trimmed V and J ends, which lost 4 bases and 2 bases, there was a span of 11 bases. The CDR3 consists of 14 residues. In germline, CDR1 is SNHLY, CDR2 FYNNEI.

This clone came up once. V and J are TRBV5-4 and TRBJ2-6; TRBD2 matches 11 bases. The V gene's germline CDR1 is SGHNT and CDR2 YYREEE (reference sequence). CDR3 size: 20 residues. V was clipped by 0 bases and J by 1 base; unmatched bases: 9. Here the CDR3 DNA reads TGTGCCAGCAGCTTGGGGGGGGCTAGCGGGAGGACGTCTGGGGCCAACGTCCTGACTTTC. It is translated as CASSLGGASGRTSGANVLTF. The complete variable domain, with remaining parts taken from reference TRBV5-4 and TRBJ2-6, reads ETGVTQSPTHLIKTRGQQVTLRCSSQSGHNTVSWYQQALGQGPQFIFQYYREEENGRGNFPPRFSGLQFPNYSSELNVNALELDDSALYLCASSLGGASGRTSGANVLTFGAGSRLTVL.

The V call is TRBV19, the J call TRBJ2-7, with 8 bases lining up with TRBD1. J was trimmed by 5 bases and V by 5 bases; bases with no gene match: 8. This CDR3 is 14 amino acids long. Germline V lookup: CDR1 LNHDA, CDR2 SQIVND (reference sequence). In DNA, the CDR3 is TGTGCCAGTAGTTTATGGACAGGGCTGGACGAGCAGTACTTC. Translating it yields CASSLWTGLDEQYF.

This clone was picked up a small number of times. The CDR3 sequence is CAWSVGDYEQYF. In nucleotides, the CDR3 is TGTGCCTGGAGTGTAGGTGACTACGAGCAGTACTTC. This rearrangement joins TRBV30 to TRBJ2-7; no clear D gene. The CDR3 sequence is 12 residues long. The V gene's germline CDR1 is GTSNPN and CDR2 SVGIG (reference sequence). V lost 0 bases and J 3 bases, leaving 6 bases between the germline ends.

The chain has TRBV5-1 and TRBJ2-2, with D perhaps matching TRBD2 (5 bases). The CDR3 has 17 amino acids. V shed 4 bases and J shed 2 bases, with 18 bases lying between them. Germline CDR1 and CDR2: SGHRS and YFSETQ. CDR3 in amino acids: CASSAPGYVYNTGELFF. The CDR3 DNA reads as TGCGCCAGCAGCGCCCCGGGGTATGTCTATAACACCGGGGAGCTGTTTTTT.

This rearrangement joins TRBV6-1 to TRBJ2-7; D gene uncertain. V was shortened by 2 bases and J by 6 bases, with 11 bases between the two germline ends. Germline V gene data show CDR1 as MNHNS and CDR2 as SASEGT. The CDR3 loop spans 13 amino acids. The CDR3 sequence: CASSEYGYSEQYF. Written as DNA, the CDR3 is TGTGCCAGCAGTGAATATGGCTACTCCGAGCAGTACTTC.

This chain's CDR3 is CSARGGSSYEQYF. The CDR3 DNA follows: TGCAGCGCCCGGGGAGGGAGCTCCTACGAGCAGTACTTC. The chain links TRBV29-1 to TRBJ2-7; 7 nucleotides agree with TRBD2. From germline, CDR1 is SQVTM and CDR2 ANQGSEA. The trim removed 7 bases at V and 0 bases at J, leaving 6 bases unmatched. There are 13 residues in the CDR3.